This T cell receptor (beta chain) was identified in a study of Graves' ophthalmopathy and Graves' hyperthyroidism. Amplifying from RNA transcripts, the study obtained TCR beta CDR3 regions. Following a first-round RT-PCR that used HTBI primers, a second-round multiplex PCR was carried out. TCRdb redid the calling of the multiplex PCR reads with MiXCR, one entry per CDR3 protein. The data contain about 640,000 distinct CDR3 sequences, about 41% of them singletons. As concerns this clonotype: A much more abundant neighbour one base away suggests this may be a read error.

Germline V gives CDR1 SGDLS, CDR2 YYNGEE. The CDR3 length is 13 residues. This TCR was sampled from an adult man with Graves' ophthalmopathy. The chain carries TRBV9 and TRBJ1-2; a possible D gene is TRBD1 (5 bases). What was sequenced was peripheral blood. CDR3 nucleotide sequence: TGTGCCAGCAGCTTAAGCCGGGGCAGGTTTCTCTGGTTC. Residues: CASSLSRGRFLWF. Combining the CDR3 with reference TRBV9 and TRBJ1-2 gives the whole variable domain DSGVTQTPKHLITATGQRVTLRCSPRSGDLSVYWYQQSLDQGLQFLIQYYNGEERAKGNILERFSAQQFPDLHSELNLSSLELGDSALYFCASSLSRGRFLWFGSGTRLTVV.